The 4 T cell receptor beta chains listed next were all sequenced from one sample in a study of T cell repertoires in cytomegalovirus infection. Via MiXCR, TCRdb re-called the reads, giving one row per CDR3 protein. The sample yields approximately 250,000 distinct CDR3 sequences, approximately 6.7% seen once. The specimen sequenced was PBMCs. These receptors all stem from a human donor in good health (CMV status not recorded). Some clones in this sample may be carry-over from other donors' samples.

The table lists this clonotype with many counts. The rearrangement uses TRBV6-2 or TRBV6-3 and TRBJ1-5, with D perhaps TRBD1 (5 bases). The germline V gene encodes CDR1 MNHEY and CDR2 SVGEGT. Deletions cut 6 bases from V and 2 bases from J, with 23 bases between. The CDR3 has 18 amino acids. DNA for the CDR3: TGTGCCAGCAGGAAGACAGAAGTCCACGGTCTGGGCAATCAGCCCCAGCATTTT. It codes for CASRKTEVHGLGNQPQHF.

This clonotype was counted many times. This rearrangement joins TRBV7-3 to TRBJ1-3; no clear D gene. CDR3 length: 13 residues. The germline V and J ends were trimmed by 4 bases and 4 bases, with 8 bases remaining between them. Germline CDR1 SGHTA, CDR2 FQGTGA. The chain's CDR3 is CASSSSQGNTIYF. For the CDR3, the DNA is TGTGCCAGCAGCTCATCACAGGGAAACACCATATATTTT.

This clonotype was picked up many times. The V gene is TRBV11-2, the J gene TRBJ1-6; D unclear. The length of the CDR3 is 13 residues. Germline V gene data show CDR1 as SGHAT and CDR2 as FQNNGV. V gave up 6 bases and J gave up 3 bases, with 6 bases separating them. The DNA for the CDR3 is TGTGCCAGCAGACAGATCTATAATTCACCCCTCCACTTT. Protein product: CASRQIYNSPLHF.

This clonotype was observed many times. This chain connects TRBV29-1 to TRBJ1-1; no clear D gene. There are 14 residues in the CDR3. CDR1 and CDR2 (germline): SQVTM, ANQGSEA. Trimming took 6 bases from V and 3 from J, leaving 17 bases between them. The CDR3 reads CSVRPRSQDTEAFF. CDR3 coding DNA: TGCAGCGTGCGTCCCCGAAGTCAGGACACTGAAGCTTTCTTT.